Following are 28 T cell receptor beta chains from one sample sequenced in a study of cytomegalovirus exposure and HLA in healthy donors (TCRdb year 2017). Libraries came from the immunoSEQ multiplex PCR assay. For the multiplex PCR, a mixture combining 60 forward primers for TCR Vbeta segments and 13 reverse primers for TCR Jbeta segments was used. TCRdb provides this immuneACCESS table in a form limited to in-frame rearrangements. Some clones are lacking; in checked studies, under half of them reflect an unresolved V gene, and why the rest are absent is not known. Across this sample there are 160,000 or so clones, with roughly 80% seen only once. The top ten hold around 1.3% of the sample. Input material: PBMCs. The receptor source for this set is a woman aged 25 to 39 in good health and CMV-seronegative.

The CDR3 loop reads CSVDGTGGLAGSYEQYF. Written as DNA, the CDR3 is TGCAGCGTTGACGGGACAGGGGGCCTCGCAGGCTCCTACGAGCAGTACTTC. This chain joins TRBV29-1 and TRBJ2-7, with TRBD1 identical over 12 bases. The CDR3 runs 17 residues. In germline, CDR1 is SQVTM, CDR2 ANQGSEA. V lost 3 bases, J lost 0 bases, and 9 bases stayed unmatched.

This clone is medium-sized. This chain uses TRBV4-1 with TRBJ1-2; D remains ambiguous. The CDR3 runs 13 residues. V lost 4 bases, J lost 9 bases, and 15 bases lay in between. Germline CDR1 and CDR2: MGHRA and YSYEKL. CDR3 nucleotide sequence: TGCGCCAGCAGCCGCCCGGGAGGAGGAAGCTACACCTTC. Protein: CASSRPGGGSYTF.

This clone appeared a single time. CDR3 sequence reads: CATSRVPQGSGANVLTF. DNA for the CDR3: TGTGCCACCAGCAGAGTACCTCAGGGGTCTGGGGCCAACGTCCTGACTTTC. This chain connects TRBV15 to TRBJ2-6, with D possibly TRBD1 on 6 matching bases. The germline gives CDR1 LNHNV, CDR2 YYDKDF (reference sequence). The CDR3 covers 17 residues. V lost 1 base and J lost 1, with 11 bases in between.

The rearrangement uses TRBV19 and TRBJ2-3; 10 nucleotides agree with TRBD2. The CDR3 length is 14 residues. Germline V CDR1 and CDR2: LNHDA, SQIVND (reference sequence). The J segment lost 7 bases and the V segment lost 3 bases, leaving 4 bases of the junction unmatched. CDR3 nucleotide sequence: TGTGCCAGTAGTATCGAGGGACTAGCGTATACGCAGTATTTT. Residues: CASSIEGLAYTQYF.

This sequence joins TRBV4-1 and TRBJ2-7; 10 bases agree with TRBD2. The CDR3 consists of 17 residues. After removal of 2 bases from V and 0 bases from J, the junction contained 7 bases not matched to a gene. The germline CDR1 and CDR2 sequences are MGHRA and YSYEKL. In DNA form, the CDR3 reads TGCGCCAGCAGCCAATATACTTTAGCGGGGGGCTCCTACGAGCAGTACTTC. This encodes CASSQYTLAGGSYEQYF.

The V call is TRBV30, the J call TRBJ1-1, with 9 bases matching TRBD1. Trimming removed 4 bases from V and 1 base from J; junction bases left unmatched: 7. Per germline, CDR1 GTSNPN and CDR2 SVGIG (reference sequence). The CDR3 has 15 amino acids. The CDR3 coding sequence is TGTGCCTGGAACCGGGACAGGGAGAGGAACACTGAAGCTTTCTTT. Protein product: CAWNRDRERNTEAFF.

This rearrangement joins TRBV7-8 to TRBJ2-7, with TRBD1 matching 8 bases. CDR1 is SGHVS, CDR2 FQNEAQ, per germline. This CDR3 has 14 residues. V lost 5 bases to trimming and J lost 1 base; unmatched junction nucleotides: 4. The CDR3 DNA sequence: TGTGCCAGCAGCCATGGACAGGGATCCTACGAGCAGTACTTC. This codes for CASSHGQGSYEQYF.

This chain links TRBV28 with TRBJ1-5; 7 bases are shared with TRBD1. The CDR3 is 13 residues long. Trimming took 6 bases from V and 5 from J; bases not matched to a gene: 4. CDR1 is MDHEN and CDR2 is SYDVKM in the germline V gene. The CDR3 DNA is TGTGCCAGCAGGGGGACAGATGATCAGCCCCAGCATTTT. This translates into CASRGTDDQPQHF.

The genes are TRBV14 and TRBJ2-5; D is uncertain. Trimming cost V 0 bases and J 7 bases, with 9 bases left between them. The V gene's germline CDR1 is SGHDN and CDR2 FVKESK. The CDR3 is made up of 13 amino acids. As DNA, the CDR3 is TGTGCCAGCAGCCAAGATCGGTCGGGGACCCAGTACTTC. This sequence encodes CASSQDRSGTQYF.

The J gene is TRBJ2-3, the V gene TRBV5-1; D remains unclear. Trimming pared 0 bases from V and 2 bases from J, leaving 7 bases between. Germline CDR1 is SGHRS and CDR2 is YFSETQ. The CDR3 spans 14 residues. CDR3 sequence (DNA): TGCGCCAGCAGCTTGGGAGGAATCACAGATACGCAGTATTTT. The encoded protein is CASSLGGITDTQYF.

The chain combines TRBV18 with TRBJ2-7; 10 positions agree with TRBD1. This CDR3 region has 15 residues. In germline, CDR1 is KGHSH, CDR2 LQKENI. V gave up 0 bases and J gave up 6 bases; unmatched junction bases: 5. CDR3 DNA sequence: TGTGCCAGCTCACCACCTTGGGACAGGGGAGTCGAGCAGTACTTC. It encodes CASSPPWDRGVEQYF.

The V and J genes are TRBV4-1 and TRBJ1-2; a possible D gene is TRBD1 (5 bases). The CDR3 has 15 residues. Germline V gives CDR1 MGHRA, CDR2 YSYEKL. Trimming removed 5 bases from V and 3 bases from J, with 16 bases in between. CDR3 loop: CASSINTWGDYGYTF. CDR3 DNA: TGCGCCAGCAGCATCAACACTTGGGGGGACTATGGCTACACCTTC.

The chain employs TRBV5-1 and TRBJ1-5; 7 nucleotides match TRBD1. V shed 0 bases, J shed 4 bases, and the junction held 4 bases outside the gene matches. In germline, CDR1 is SGHRS, CDR2 YFSETQ. The CDR3 length is 15 residues. For the CDR3, the DNA is TGCGCCAGCAGCTTGGGGCAGGGGGGTAATCAGCCCCAGCATTTT. Amino acid sequence: CASSLGQGGNQPQHF.

In nucleotides, the CDR3 is TGCAGCGTAGAATTGACAGGGTGGGCAGACGAGCAGTACTTC. Protein product: CSVELTGWADEQYF. The chain couples TRBV29-1 to TRBJ2-7; TRBD1 matches 7 bases. The CDR3 consists of 14 residues. Germline V gives CDR1 SQVTM, CDR2 ANQGSEA. J gave up 5 bases and V 6 bases, and 13 bases lay outside the gene matches.

V is TRBV6-5 and J is TRBJ1-3; no reliable D call. The V end was cut by 6 bases, the J end by 5 bases, with 14 bases between. Germline-derived CDR1 and CDR2 are MNHEY and SVGAGI. This CDR3 comprises 14 residues. The CDR3 nucleotides read TGTGCCAGCAGCCCCTCGTCGGGGAGAAACACCATATATTTT. It is translated as CASSPSSGRNTIYF.

There are a few counts of this clone. The rearrangement joins TRBV2 to TRBJ1-5, with D hard to call. This CDR3 is 11 amino acids long. From germline, CDR1 is SNHLY and CDR2 FYNNEI. The ends were cut back, 6 bases at V and 5 bases at J, with 5 bases in the middle. Here the CDR3 DNA reads TGTGCCAGCAGGGAGGATCAGCCCCAGCATTTT. It encodes CASREDQPQHF. The whole variable domain, filled in from reference TRBV2 and TRBJ1-5, reads EPEVTQTPSHQVTQMGQEVILRCVPISNHLYFYWYRQILGQKVEFLVSFYNNEISEKSEIFDDQFSVERPDGSNFTLKIRSTKLEDSAMYFCASREDQPQHFGDGTRLSIL.

The rearrangement joins TRBV4-1 to TRBJ2-2; TRBD1 is a possible D gene (5 bases). This CDR3 has 14 amino acids. V was trimmed by 4 bases and J by 2 bases, leaving 8 bases between them. Germline lookup yields CDR1 MGHRA and CDR2 YSYEKL. The CDR3 protein is CASSRQGNTGELFF. CDR3 nucleotides: TGCGCCAGCAGCCGGCAGGGCAACACCGGGGAGCTGTTTTTT.

The genes are TRBV5-4 and TRBJ1-1; possibly TRBD1 for D (5 bases). Germline-derived CDR1 and CDR2 are SGHNT and YYREEE (reference sequence). V shed 5 bases and J shed 1 base, with 15 bases lying between them. The CDR3 runs to 15 residues. CDR3 sequence reads: CASRGSRGQNTEAFF. The CDR3, as DNA: TGTGCCAGCAGGGGAAGCCGAGGACAGAACACTGAAGCTTTCTTT.

V gene TRBV13 combines with J gene TRBJ1-4, with 10 nucleotides matching TRBD1. V was pared by 5 bases and J by 6 bases, with 6 bases of the junction left unmatched. Per the germline V gene, CDR1 is PRHDT and CDR2 is FYEKMQ (reference sequence). The CDR3 is made up of 15 amino acids. CDR3 sequence (DNA): TGTGCCAGCAGCGACCGGACAGGGGGTTATGAAAAACTGTTTTTT. Translating it yields CASSDRTGGYEKLFF. Full variable domain (missing parts from reference TRBV13 and TRBJ1-4): AAGVIQSPRHLIKEKRETATLKCYPIPRHDTVYWYQQGPGQDPQFLISFYEKMQSDKGSIPDRFSAQQFSDYHSELNMSSLELGDSALYFCASSDRTGGYEKLFFGSGTQLSVL.

The rearrangement links TRBV29-1 to TRBJ2-1; no clear D. Germline assignment: CDR1 SQVTM and CDR2 ANQGSEA. V was cut by 4 bases and J by 8 bases, with 18 bases left in between. This CDR3 comprises 14 residues. DNA for the CDR3: TGCAGCGTTGCTTCTCTGGGCCAGGTCGATGAGCAGTTCTTC. Protein product: CSVASLGQVDEQFF.

As to this clone: Distinct nucleotide sequences in the sample also encode this CDR3. This chain connects TRBV5-1 to TRBJ1-2; 8 bases map to TRBD1. Germline loops: CDR1 SGHRS, CDR2 YFSETQ. After removal of 4 bases from V and 3 bases from J, the junction contained 8 bases not matched to a gene. The CDR3 has 15 residues. CDR3 region: CASSHGQGVDYGYTF. The CDR3 bases are TGCGCCAGCAGCCACGGACAGGGCGTTGACTATGGCTACACCTTC.

The chain uses TRBV9 and TRBJ2-7, with a tentative D call TRBD2 (5 bases). V was trimmed by 3 bases and J by 1 base, leaving 11 bases between them. The CDR3 length is 14 residues. Germline loops: CDR1 SGDLS, CDR2 YYNGEE. The CDR3 DNA reads TGTGCCAGCAGCGGCGGGCAGAGATCCTACGAGCAGTACTTC. Encoded protein: CASSGGQRSYEQYF.

This rearrangement joins TRBV6-5 to TRBJ1-1; D might be TRBD1 (5 bases). Per the germline V gene, CDR1 is MNHEY and CDR2 is SVGAGI. Trimming pared 5 bases from V and 6 bases from J, leaving 13 bases between. This CDR3 spans 13 amino acids. Here the CDR3 DNA reads TGTGCCAGCAGTAGAGGGGAGGGCTCTGAAGCTTTCTTT. It yields the protein CASSRGEGSEAFF.

There are many counts of this clone. The chain uses TRBV6-6 and TRBJ2-2, with TRBD1 identical over 7 bases. Germline CDR1 is MNHNY and CDR2 is SVGAGI (reference sequence). Trimming at V came to 4 bases and at J to 7 bases, leaving 6 bases not matched to a gene. The CDR3 sequence is 14 residues long. The DNA for the CDR3 is TGTGCCAGCAGTTCCACAGGGGTCGGCGGGGAGCTGTTTTTT. This gives the protein CASSSTGVGGELFF.

This chain joins TRBV19 and TRBJ2-2; no firm D call. The germline V gene has CDR1 LNHDA and CDR2 SQIVND (reference sequence). V gave up 3 bases and J gave up 4 bases, with 9 bases separating them. The CDR3 runs to 14 residues. The CDR3 reads CASSISGVTGELFF. The CDR3 DNA reads TGTGCCAGTAGTATTTCAGGCGTCACCGGGGAGCTGTTTTTT.

Remarks on this clone: This specimen includes other DNA sequences encoding the same CDR3. The rearrangement uses TRBV10-3 and TRBJ1-2; 7 bases map to TRBD1. This CDR3 has 14 amino acids. V lost 9 bases and J lost 8; bases outside the gene matches: 15. Germline V gene data show CDR1 as ENHRY and CDR2 as SYGVKD. The CDR3, as DNA: TGTGCCATAAGGGGCTCACAGGGGTTCGGCGGCTACACCTTC. This encodes CAIRGSQGFGGYTF.

This sequence joins TRBV7-9 and TRBJ2-3; 10 nucleotides agree with TRBD1. The CDR3 loop spans 15 amino acids. V lost 1 base to trimming and J lost 4 bases; unmatched junction nucleotides: 2. Looked up from germline, CDR1 is SEHNR and CDR2 is FQNEAQ (reference sequence). CDR3 DNA sequence: TGTGCCAGCAGCTTAGAGGGACAGGGGTCAGATACGCAGTATTTT. Translation: CASSLEGQGSDTQYF.

The rearrangement links TRBV25-1 to TRBJ1-6, with 10 bases fitting TRBD1. The trim removed 5 bases at V and 8 bases at J, leaving 6 bases unmatched. CDR3 length: 15 amino acids. The germline CDR1 and CDR2 sequences are MGHDK and SYGVNS. The CDR3 here is CASSPTGTGDSPLHF. DNA of the CDR3: TGTGCCAGCAGTCCCACCGGGACAGGGGATTCACCCCTCCACTTT.